Listed here are 21 T cell receptor beta chains from one sample, sequenced in a study of molecular identifiers for immune sequencing clone quantification. TCRdb re-called the PCR reads with MiXCR, one entry per CDR3 protein. The sample includes approximately 550,000 distinct CDR3 sequences, about a fifth of them seen just once. The material sequenced was naive CD8+ T cells from blood, with Jurkat cell RNA spiked in. Subset indicated: FACS-sorted CD8+CD4-CCR7+CD45RA+ naive T cells. These receptors were obtained from a human donor in good health. Some libraries in this study had Jurkat cell RNA spiked in.

With regard to this clonotype: Just one base apart from a much larger clone, this may be a read error. The chain recombines TRBV6-2 or TRBV6-3 with TRBJ1-4; no clear D. The CDR3 is 13 amino acids. Germline assignment: CDR1 MNHEY and CDR2 SVGEGT. CDR3 region: CARSHGMDEKLFF. The CDR3, as DNA: TGTGCCCGCAGCCACGGCATGGATGAAAAACTGTTTTTT.

As regards this clonotype: This sequence may be a read error, since a much larger clone differs from it by one base. Here the CDR3 omits its conserved ending phenylalanine or tryptophan, so a read error is the likely source. The DNA is left out, because the CDR3 cannot be placed on it with certainty; the CDR3 is given as TCRdb lists it. The rearrangement links TRBV4-1 to TRBJ2-1; the table gives TRBD1 as D, unverified against the DNA. Germline V gene sequence: CDR1 MGHRA, CDR2 YSYEKL. The CDR3 sequence runs 14 residues, both termini included. Here the CDR3 reads CASSQGRGSPQEFC.

V and J are TRBV18 and TRBJ2-7, with unresolved D. Between the trimmed V and J ends, which lost 0 bases and 2 bases, there was a span of 14 bases. The CDR3 runs to 16 residues. Germline CDR1 and CDR2: KGHSH and LQKENI. The CDR3 here is CASSPPSYSPTYEQYF. The CDR3, as DNA: TGTGCCAGCTCACCACCGAGTTATTCACCTACCTACGAGCAGTACTTC.

The rearrangement uses TRBV4-2 and TRBJ2-1; 10 bases line up with TRBD2. Trimming took 0 bases from V and 1 from J; bases not matched to a gene: 6. The V gene's germline CDR1 is LGHNA and CDR2 YNFKEQ. This CDR3 spans 18 amino acids. Here the CDR3 DNA reads TGTGCCAGCAGCCAAGATCCTAGCGGGAGCCTTTCCTACAATGAGCAGTTCTTC. Translating gives CASSQDPSGSLSYNEQFF.

Ten or more counts support this clonotype. The chain uses TRBV5-1 and TRBJ1-1; 8 bases are shared with TRBD1. V shed 4 bases, J shed 5 bases, and the junction held 4 bases outside the gene matches. Per the germline V gene, CDR1 is SGHRS and CDR2 is YFSETQ. The length of the CDR3 is 13 residues. DNA for the CDR3: TGCGCCAGCAGCGCCACAGGGGGGACTGAAGCTTTCTTT. It yields the protein CASSATGGTEAFF.

The chain joins TRBV5-1 to TRBJ2-1, with a tentative D call TRBD2 (6 bases). The CDR3 sequence is 14 residues long. The V and J ends lost 0 bases and 6 bases respectively, with 10 bases between them. Germline CDR1 and CDR2: SGHRS and YFSETQ. The CDR3 sequence is CASSLVGGGNEQFF. In DNA form, the CDR3 reads TGCGCCAGCAGCTTGGTGGGGGGAGGCAATGAGCAGTTCTTC.

The sample holds many counts of this clonotype. J is TRBJ2-1 and V is TRBV27, with TRBD2 as a possible D gene (7 bases). Trimming took off 4 bases at V and 2 bases at J, with 18 bases between the two ends. Germline-derived CDR1 and CDR2 are MNHEY and SMNVEV (reference sequence). The CDR3 is 17 residues long. The CDR3 DNA reads as TGTGCCAGCAGTTCCCAAGGAGTAGGGGGGGCCTACAATGAGCAGTTCTTC. As protein: CASSSQGVGGAYNEQFF.

The table lists this clonotype with many counts. The genes are TRBV7-9 and TRBJ1-1; D uncertain. This CDR3 is 12 amino acids long. The V and J ends lost 5 bases and 5 bases respectively, with 9 bases between them. Germline CDR1 is SEHNR and CDR2 is FQNEAQ (reference sequence). CDR3 amino acids: CASSPPTTEAFF. The DNA for the CDR3 is TGTGCCAGCAGCCCCCCAACGACTGAAGCTTTCTTT.

This clonotype was seen at least ten times. The chain employs TRBV5-4 and TRBJ1-6; TRBD1 aligns across 11 bases. With 3 bases clipped from V and 9 bases from J, the junction kept 2 bases outside the gene matches. Germline loops: CDR1 SGHNT, CDR2 YYREEE (reference sequence). This CDR3 comprises 14 residues. The CDR3 loop reads CASSWGTGGSPLHF. The CDR3 DNA sequence: TGTGCCAGCAGCTGGGGGACAGGGGGTTCACCCCTCCACTTT.

This chain links TRBV9 with TRBJ2-3; D unresolved. Germline loops: CDR1 SGDLS, CDR2 YYNGEE. The CDR3 has 10 residues. DNA of the CDR3: TGTGTCAGGCTCACAGATACGCAGTATTTT. It encodes CVRLTDTQYF. Combining the CDR3 with reference TRBV9 and TRBJ2-3 gives the whole variable domain DSGVTQTPKHLITATGQRVTLRCSPRSGDLSVYWYQQSLDQGLQFLIQYYNGEERAKGNILERFSAQQFPDLHSELNLSSLELGDSALYFCVRLTDTQYFGPGTRLTVL.

Comments on this clonotype: A much larger clone differs from this one at a single base, so this may be a read error. V usage is TRBV12-3 or TRBV12-4 and J usage is TRBJ2-2; unclear D gene. The germline V and J ends were trimmed by 3 bases and 2 bases, with 10 bases remaining between them. The CDR3 totals 15 residues. This CDR3 reads CASSFWTVNTGELFF. The CDR3 nucleotides read TGTGCCAGCAGTTTCTGGACGGTTAACACCGGGGAGCTGTTTTTT.

This chain joins TRBV7-9 and TRBJ2-7; 7 bases align to TRBD1. Trimming took 5 bases from V and 2 from J; bases not matched to a gene: 9. Germline lookup yields CDR1 SEHNR and CDR2 FQNEAQ (reference sequence). The CDR3 is 15 amino acids. CDR3 in amino acids: CASSHEYRGPYEQYF. DNA for the CDR3: TGTGCCAGCAGCCATGAGTACAGGGGCCCCTACGAGCAGTACTTC.

Points on this clonotype: A much larger clone lies a single base off, so this may be a read error. The chain combines TRBV6-2 or TRBV6-3 with TRBJ2-5; D is undetermined. The CDR3 loop spans 15 amino acids. Per the germline V gene, CDR1 is MNHEY and CDR2 is SVGEGT. V dropped 5 bases and J dropped 0 bases, with 13 bases sitting between them. CDR3 amino acids: CASSETTLYQETQYF. CDR3 sequence (DNA): TGTGCCAGCAGTGAGACAACACTCTACCAAGAGACCCAGTACTTC.

This chain uses TRBV3-1 with TRBJ2-1; D ambiguous. Trimming cost V 0 bases and J 6 bases, with 12 bases left between them. The CDR3 length is 15 residues. In germline, CDR1 is LGHDT, CDR2 YNNKEL (reference sequence). In DNA form, the CDR3 reads TGTGCCAGCAGCCAAGAGAACTTTGCTCTCAATGAGCAGTTCTTC. This gives the protein CASSQENFALNEQFF.

As to this clonotype: A much larger clone is a single base away; this may be a read error. This chain links TRBV4-2 with TRBJ2-3, with 7 bases aligning to TRBD2. Per germline, CDR1 LGHNA and CDR2 YNFKEQ. The CDR3 is 16 residues long. CDR3 region: CASSQGMAGAEDAQYF. In DNA form, the CDR3 reads TGTGCCAGCAGCCAAGGAATGGCGGGAGCGGAAGATGCGCAGTATTTT.

This clonotype was found a few times. As DNA, the CDR3 is TGCGCCAGCAGCCAAAGCTTGCCCTACGAGCAGTACTTC. This codes for CASSQSLPYEQYF. The chain joins TRBV4-3 to TRBJ2-7; no definite D call. Trimming shortened V by 2 bases and J by 2 bases, and 7 bases separated the two germline ends. This CDR3 region has 13 residues. The germline V gene encodes CDR1 LGHNA and CDR2 YSLEER.

The chain links TRBV6-2 or TRBV6-3 to TRBJ2-3; 11 nucleotides line up with TRBD2. The CDR3 consists of 17 residues. Per germline, CDR1 MNHEY and CDR2 SVGEGT. V shed 3 bases, J shed 2 bases, and the junction held 7 bases outside the gene matches. The CDR3 region has the DNA TGTGCCAGCAGTTATGGTATTAGCGGGGGGGCCACAGATACGCAGTATTTT. Amino acids: CASSYGISGGATDTQYF.

The chain employs TRBV7-9 and TRBJ2-7; D remains unclear. Trimming shortened V by 2 bases and J by 4 bases, and 12 bases separated the two germline ends. Germline lookup yields CDR1 SEHNR and CDR2 FQNEAQ (reference sequence). The CDR3 has 14 residues. Here the CDR3 reads CASSLPAASYEQYF. CDR3 nucleotides: TGTGCCAGCAGCTTACCCGCGGCGTCGTACGAGCAGTACTTC.

This clonotype came up a few times. The chain couples TRBV13 to TRBJ1-2; D might be TRBD1 (5 bases). Germline lookup yields CDR1 PRHDT and CDR2 FYEKMQ (reference sequence). Trimming took off 0 bases at V and 8 bases at J, with 13 bases between the two ends. CDR3 length equals 14 residues. For the CDR3, the DNA is TGTGCCAGCAGCTTAGGATTACAGGCTCTGGGCTACACCTTC. Translation gives CASSLGLQALGYTF.

Many counts were recorded for this clonotype. The V and J genes are TRBV7-2 and TRBJ1-4; TRBD1 matches 11 bases. With V trimmed by 5 bases and J by 4 bases, 12 bases remained unmatched. Germline V gene data show CDR1 as SGHTA and CDR2 as FQGNSA. The CDR3 length is 18 residues. As DNA, the CDR3 is TGTGCCAGCAGCCCCAGGACAGGGGGCTCGTCCTTTAATGAAAAACTGTTTTTT. Its protein product is CASSPRTGGSSFNEKLFF.

This clonotype was observed a single time. The rearrangement links TRBV20-1 to TRBJ2-7, with 7 bases identical to TRBD2. Germline CDR1 DFQATT, CDR2 SNEGSKA (reference sequence). There are 13 residues in the CDR3. With 7 bases clipped from V and 5 bases from J, the junction kept 11 bases outside the gene matches. The CDR3 DNA follows: TGCAGTGTTAGTGGACTAGAAATCCACGAGCAGTACTTC. Translating gives CSVSGLEIHEQYF.